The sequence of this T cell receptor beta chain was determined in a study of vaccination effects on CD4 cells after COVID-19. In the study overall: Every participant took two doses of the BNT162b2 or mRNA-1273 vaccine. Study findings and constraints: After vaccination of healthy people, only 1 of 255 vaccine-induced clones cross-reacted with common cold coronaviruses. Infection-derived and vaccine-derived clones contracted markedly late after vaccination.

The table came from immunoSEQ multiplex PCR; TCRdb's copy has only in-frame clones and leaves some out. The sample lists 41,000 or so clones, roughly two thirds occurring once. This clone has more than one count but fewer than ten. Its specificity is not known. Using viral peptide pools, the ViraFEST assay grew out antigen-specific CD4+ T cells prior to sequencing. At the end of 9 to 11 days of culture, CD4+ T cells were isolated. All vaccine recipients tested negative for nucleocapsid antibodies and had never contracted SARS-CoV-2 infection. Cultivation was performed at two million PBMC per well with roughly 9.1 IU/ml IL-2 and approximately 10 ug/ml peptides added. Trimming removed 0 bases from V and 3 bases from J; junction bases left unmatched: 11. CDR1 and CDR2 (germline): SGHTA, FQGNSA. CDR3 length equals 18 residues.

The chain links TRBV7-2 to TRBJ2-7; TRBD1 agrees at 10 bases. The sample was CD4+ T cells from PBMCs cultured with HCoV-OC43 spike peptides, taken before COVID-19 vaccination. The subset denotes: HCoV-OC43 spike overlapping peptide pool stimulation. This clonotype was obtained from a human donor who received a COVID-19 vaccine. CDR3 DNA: TGTGCCAGCAGCTTAGCTCATGACAGGGGGCGGTTTAGCTACGAGCAGTACTTC. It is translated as CASSLAHDRGRFSYEQYF.